The sequence of this T cell receptor beta chain was determined in a study of T cells in localized non-small cell lung cancer. The protocol was immunoSEQ multiplex PCR, while the TCRdb copy is restricted to in-frame clones and leaves out a portion. The table includes about 800 clones, 20% to 30% detected once. This clone was seen more than once but under ten times. Compared with germline, one end of the junction differs, possibly owing to a read error. Germline CDR1 is KGHSH and CDR2 is LQKENI. The CDR3 contains 14 residues. The chain carries TRBV18 and TRBJ2-7; 9 nucleotides agree with TRBD1. The source is a female donor older than 55 with stage I squamous cell lung carcinoma. This sample comprised lung tumor tissue, obtained before any cancer treatment. The CDR3 bases are TGTGCCAGCTCCCCACGGACAGGGGCATACGAGCAGTACTTC. Translation gives CASSPRTGAYEQYF.